The present T cell receptor beta chain was sequenced within a study of shared clonotypes between healthy human individuals. The CDR3 contains 16 residues. CDR1 ENHRY and CDR2 SYGVKD come from the germline V gene. Trimming stripped 2 bases from V and 0 bases from J, with 11 bases between. The deep-level immunoSEQ assay was used. Each subset's genomic DNA was shared equally among a number of immunoSEQ plates. Data came from immunoSEQ multiplex PCR; TCRdb stores just in-frame clones and leaves some out. Of some 1 million clones in the sample, about 75% were seen once. This sequence joins TRBV10-3 and TRBJ1-3; D is ambiguous. This receptor was taken from a man aged 18 to 30 in good health. The sample consisted of memory CD4+ T cells sorted from blood. The subset: CD45RA-negative fraction. CDR3 region: CAISERDLSSGNTIYF. CDR3 nucleotides: TGTGCCATCAGTGAGAGGGATCTGAGCTCTGGAAACACCATATATTTT.